Listed below are T cell receptor beta chains from one sample, sequenced in a study of cytomegalovirus exposure and HLA in healthy donors. Sequencing was performed with immunoSEQ multiplex PCR; in TCRdb, only in-frame clones are kept and a portion is missing. This sample has about 190,000 clones, with roughly 76% found just once. Sequencing was done on a sample of PBMCs. The receptors come from a woman in her twenties or thirties in good health and CMV-seropositive. Each CDR3 is given with its conserved first and last residue. D genes are given only for firm matches. Only some rows state a clone size, as once, few, many or a class for expanded clones.

clone_size	v_call	d_call	j_call	cdr3_aa	cdr3_nt
.	TRBV4-2	TRBD2	TRBJ2-3	CASSQGPSGRLTDTQYF	TGTGCCAGCAGCCAAGGCCCAAGCGGGAGACTCACAGATACGCAGTATTTT
many	TRBV18	.	TRBJ1-2	CASSQSRRGLSDYGYTF	TGTGCCAGCTCACAATCGAGACGGGGACTCAGTGACTATGGCTACACCTTC
.	TRBV30	.	TRBJ2-5	CAWSVASGTQYF	TGTGCCTGGAGTGTAGCGTCGGGGACCCAGTACTTC
.	TRBV28	.	TRBJ2-3	CASSSEKRGTDTQYF	TGTGCCAGCAGTTCCGAAAAGCGAGGCACAGATACGCAGTATTTT
.	TRBV28	.	TRBJ1-5	CASSLGGGSSNQPQHF	TGTGCCAGCAGTTTGGGGGGAGGGAGCAGCAATCAGCCCCAGCATTTT
.	TRBV2	.	TRBJ1-3	CASSPQGIEAGNTIYF	TGTGCCAGCAGTCCACAGGGAATTGAAGCAGGAAACACCATATATTTT
once	TRBV9	.	TRBJ2-3	CASRQSNSFTDTQYF	TGTGCCAGCAGGCAATCAAACTCCTTCACAGATACGCAGTATTTT
.	TRBV29-1	.	TRBJ1-2	CSVAGYYGYTF	TGCAGCGTTGCAGGTTACTATGGCTACACCTTC
few	TRBV11-2	TRBD1	TRBJ2-6	CASSLTHGQAGANVLTF	TGTGCCAGCAGCTTAACCCACGGACAGGCAGGGGCCAACGTCCTGACTTTC
.	TRBV4-3	.	TRBJ1-2	CASSQRREGNYGYTF	TGCGCCAGCAGCCAAAGGCGGGAAGGTAACTATGGCTACACCTTC
.	TRBV27	.	TRBJ2-5	CASSFDREETQYF	TGTGCCAGCAGTTTCGACCGGGAAGAGACCCAGTACTTC
.	TRBV7-2	TRBD2	TRBJ2-3	CASSPRTSGRDTQYF	TGTGCCAGCAGCCCCAGGACTAGCGGGCGGGATACGCAGTATTTT
.	TRBV2	.	TRBJ2-3	CASSDKDRRTDTQYF	TGTGCCAGCAGTGATAAGGACAGACGCACAGATACGCAGTATTTT
.	TRBV4-2	.	TRBJ1-2	CASSQDQASHSSYTF	TGTGCCAGCAGCCAAGATCAGGCCAGTCACTCGAGCTACACCTTC
.	TRBV2	TRBD1	TRBJ1-6	CASSSQGAGSPLHF	TGTGCCAGCAGTTCTCAGGGGGCTGGTTCACCCCTCCACTTT
.	TRBV6-5	TRBD2	TRBJ2-1	CASSYLAGVNEQFF	TGTGCCAGCAGTTATCTAGCGGGGGTCAATGAGCAGTTCTTC
.	TRBV2	TRBD2	TRBJ2-7	CASNPGGVYEQYF	TGTGCCAGCAACCCGGGAGGTGTCTACGAGCAGTACTTC
few	TRBV5-4	TRBD2	TRBJ2-1	CASSLGMTSGATNEQFF	TGTGCCAGCAGCTTGGGGATGACTAGCGGGGCCACCAATGAGCAGTTCTTC
.	TRBV19	.	TRBJ1-2	CASRTAGRNYGYTF	TGTGCCAGTAGGACAGCGGGGAGAAACTATGGCTACACCTTC
.	TRBV19	.	TRBJ1-1	CASSARQFTEAFF	TGTGCCAGTAGTGCGCGACAGTTCACTGAAGCTTTCTTT
few	TRBV5-1	TRBD1	TRBJ1-2	CASSAGTGFGYTF	TGCGCCAGCAGCGCCGGGACAGGGTTTGGCTACACCTTC
few	TRBV30	.	TRBJ2-7	CAWSVSGYEQYF	TGTGCCTGGAGTGTCTCGGGTTACGAGCAGTACTTC
.	TRBV12-5	.	TRBJ2-2	CASGLDRAGTGELFF	TGTGCTAGTGGTTTGGACAGGGCAGGGACCGGGGAGCTGTTTTTT
.	TRBV23-1	.	TRBJ2-2	CASRIMGQVVTNTGELFF	TGCGCCAGCAGGATAATGGGGCAGGTAGTCACGAACACCGGGGAGCTGTTTTTT
.	TRBV7-2	TRBD2	TRBJ2-2	CASRTRLADYGELFF	TGTGCCAGCAGGACGCGGCTAGCGGATTACGGGGAGCTGTTTTTT
.	TRBV7-2	.	TRBJ2-5	CASSFTIQETQYF	TGTGCCAGCAGCTTTACAATACAAGAGACCCAGTACTTC
.	TRBV7-6	TRBD2	TRBJ2-3	CASSPDGTITDTQYF	TGTGCCAGCAGCCCCGACGGGACTATTACAGATACGCAGTATTTT
.	TRBV30	TRBD1	TRBJ2-1	CAWSVGQGAIAGEQFF	TGTGCCTGGAGTGTAGGACAGGGTGCCATTGCCGGTGAGCAGTTCTTC
once	TRBV5-1	.	TRBJ1-5	CASSLDPGGNQPQHF	TGCGCCAGCAGCTTGGACCCGGGGGGCAATCAGCCCCAGCATTTT
.	TRBV9	TRBD2	TRBJ2-1	CASSVVPLTSGVYNEQFF	TGTGCCAGCAGCGTAGTCCCACTGACTAGCGGAGTCTACAATGAGCAGTTCTTC
.	TRBV7-8	.	TRBJ2-5	CASSSTGGQETQYF	TGTGCCAGCAGCTCAACCGGGGGCCAAGAGACCCAGTACTTC
.	TRBV29-1	TRBD2	TRBJ2-7	CSVASSGGPQQYF	TGCAGCGTTGCCTCTAGCGGGGGACCTCAGCAGTACTTC
.	TRBV28	TRBD1	TRBJ2-7	CASSFSRGQAYEQYF	TGTGCCAGCAGTTTTTCCCGCGGACAGGCGTACGAGCAGTACTTC
.	TRBV28	.	TRBJ2-3	CASSLLARTGTDTQYF	TGTGCCAGCAGTTTACTAGCGCGAACAGGCACAGATACGCAGTATTTT
.	TRBV28	.	TRBJ2-1	CASRGAAPNEQFF	TGTGCCAGCCGCGGGGCGGCCCCCAATGAGCAGTTCTTC
.	TRBV18	TRBD1	TRBJ1-2	CASSPGQGVDYGYTF	TGTGCCAGCTCACCGGGACAGGGGGTCGACTATGGCTACACCTTC
.	TRBV13	.	TRBJ1-1	CASSFRGNTEAFF	TGTGCCAGCAGCTTCAGAGGGAACACTGAAGCTTTCTTT
.	TRBV5-4	TRBD2	TRBJ2-1	CASSIGLAGGLDEQFF	TGTGCCAGCAGCATAGGACTAGCGGGGGGGCTAGACGAGCAGTTCTTC
.	TRBV28	TRBD1	TRBJ1-1	CASSLLGAGGTEAFF	TGTGCCAGCAGTTTACTCGGGGCAGGGGGGACTGAAGCTTTCTTT
.	TRBV30	TRBD2	TRBJ2-3	CAWKRLAGGRPLLTDTQYF	TGTGCCTGGAAGAGACTAGCGGGGGGCCGACCTCTACTCACAGATACGCAGTATTTT
.	TRBV11-2	TRBD1	TRBJ2-1	CASSLSGTGGNEQFF	TGTGCCAGCAGCTTATCCGGGACAGGGGGCAATGAGCAGTTCTTC
.	TRBV7-3	TRBD1	TRBJ2-2	CASSRTGWTGELFF	TGTGCCAGCAGCAGGACAGGGTGGACCGGGGAGCTGTTTTTT
.	TRBV9	TRBD1	TRBJ2-2	CASSKGQGNTGELFF	TGTGCCAGCAGCAAAGGACAGGGTAACACCGGGGAGCTGTTTTTT
.	TRBV7-7	.	TRBJ2-1	CASSSGVAAYNEQFF	TGTGCCAGCAGCTCCGGGGTAGCGGCCTACAATGAGCAGTTCTTC
.	TRBV25-1	.	TRBJ2-7	CASSSTRTATYEQYF	TGTGCCAGCAGTTCTACCAGGACAGCTACCTACGAGCAGTACTTC
.	TRBV29-1	.	TRBJ2-7	CSVDLRSRGEDEQYF	TGCAGCGTTGATCTAAGGAGCAGGGGGGAGGACGAGCAGTACTTC
.	TRBV5-5	.	TRBJ1-1	CASSLEWGRTEAFF	TGTGCCAGCAGCTTGGAGTGGGGGAGGACTGAAGCTTTCTTT
once	TRBV7-2	.	TRBJ1-5	CASNPRGGGQPQHF	TGTGCCAGCAACCCGAGAGGGGGGGGCCAGCCCCAGCATTTT
.	TRBV19	TRBD1	TRBJ2-7	CASRTGGSSYEQYF	TGTGCCAGTAGGACAGGGGGGAGCTCCTACGAGCAGTACTTC
.	TRBV5-1	.	TRBJ1-6	CASSPGDLSSYNSPLHF	TGCGCCAGCAGCCCCGGGGACTTAAGCTCCTATAATTCACCCCTCCACTTT
once	TRBV27	.	TRBJ1-4	CASSSGLTNEKLFF	TGTGCCAGCAGTTCGGGATTGACTAATGAAAAACTGTTTTTT
few	TRBV10-3	TRBD2	TRBJ2-1	CAISDTRGSSYNEQFF	TGTGCCATCAGTGATACCCGCGGGAGCTCCTACAATGAGCAGTTCTTC
.	TRBV19	TRBD1	TRBJ1-1	CASTDRGKTEAFF	TGTGCCAGTACGGACAGGGGTAAGACTGAAGCTTTCTTT
.	TRBV4-1	.	TRBJ1-2	CASTPFAPLGYGYTF	TGCGCCAGCACCCCCTTTGCACCACTAGGCTATGGCTACACCTTC
.	TRBV12-2	.	TRBJ1-2	CASRSPTGDYGYTF	TGTGCAAGTCGCTCCCCCACAGGGGACTATGGCTACACCTTC
.	TRBV14	.	TRBJ1-5	CASSQSESNQPQHF	TGTGCCAGCAGCCAATCGGAGAGCAATCAGCCCCAGCATTTT
.	TRBV9	TRBD1	TRBJ1-2	CASSSRTGANYGYTF	TGTGCCAGCAGCTCCAGGACAGGGGCTAACTATGGCTACACCTTC
.	TRBV30	.	TRBJ1-1	CAWSRNTEAFF	TGTGCCTGGAGCAGGAACACTGAAGCTTTCTTT
.	TRBV5-1	.	TRBJ1-1	CASSPQGASTEAFF	TGCGCCAGCAGCCCCCAAGGGGCGAGCACTGAAGCTTTCTTT
.	TRBV5-6	TRBD2	TRBJ2-3	CASSLVAGGTDTQYF	TGTGCCAGCAGCTTGGTTGCGGGAGGCACAGATACGCAGTATTTT